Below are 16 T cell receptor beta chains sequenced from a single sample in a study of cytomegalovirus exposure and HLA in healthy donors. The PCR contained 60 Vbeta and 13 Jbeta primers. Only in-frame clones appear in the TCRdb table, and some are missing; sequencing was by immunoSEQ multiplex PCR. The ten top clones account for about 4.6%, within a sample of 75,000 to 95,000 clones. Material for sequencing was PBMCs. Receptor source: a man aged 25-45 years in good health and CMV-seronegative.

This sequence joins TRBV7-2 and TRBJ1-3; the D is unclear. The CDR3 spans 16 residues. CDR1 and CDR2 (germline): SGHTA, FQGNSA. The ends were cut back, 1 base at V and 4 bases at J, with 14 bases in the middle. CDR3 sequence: CASSLDGVTPGNTIYF. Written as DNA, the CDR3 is TGTGCCAGCAGCTTAGACGGAGTGACCCCGGGAAACACCATATATTTT.

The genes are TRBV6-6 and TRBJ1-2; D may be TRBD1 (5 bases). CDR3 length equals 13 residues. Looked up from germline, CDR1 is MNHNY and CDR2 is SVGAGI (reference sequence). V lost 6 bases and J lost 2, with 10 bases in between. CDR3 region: CASSREGNYGYTF. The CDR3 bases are TGTGCCAGCAGCAGGGAGGGGAACTATGGCTACACCTTC.

This CDR3 reads CASSAGTAYNEKLFF. The CDR3 coding sequence is TGTGCCAGCAGCGCCGGGACAGCGTATAATGAAAAACTGTTTTTT. The V call is TRBV7-9, the J call TRBJ1-4; 7 nucleotides match TRBD1. Germline V gene data show CDR1 as SEHNR and CDR2 as FQNEAQ (reference sequence). V dropped 5 bases and J dropped 4; count of bases not matched to a gene: 7. This CDR3 comprises 15 residues.

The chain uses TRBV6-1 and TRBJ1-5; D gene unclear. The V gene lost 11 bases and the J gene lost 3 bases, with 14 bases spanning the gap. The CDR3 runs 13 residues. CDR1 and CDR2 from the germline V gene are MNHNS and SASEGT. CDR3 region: CAGGPGYNQPQHF. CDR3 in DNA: TGTGCCGGCGGACCGGGGTACAATCAGCCCCAGCATTTT.

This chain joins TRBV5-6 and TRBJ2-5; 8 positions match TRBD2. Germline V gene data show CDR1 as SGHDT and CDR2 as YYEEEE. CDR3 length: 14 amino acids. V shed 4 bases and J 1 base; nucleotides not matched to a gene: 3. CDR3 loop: CASSRGGPQETQYF. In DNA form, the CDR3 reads TGTGCCAGCAGCCGGGGGGGGCCCCAAGAGACCCAGTACTTC.

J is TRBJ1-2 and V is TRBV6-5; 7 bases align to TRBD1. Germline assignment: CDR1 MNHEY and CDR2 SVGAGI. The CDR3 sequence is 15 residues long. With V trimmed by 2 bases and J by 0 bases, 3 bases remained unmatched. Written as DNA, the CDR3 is TGTGCCAGCAGTTACGAACAGGGGTCTAACTATGGCTACACCTTC. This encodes CASSYEQGSNYGYTF.

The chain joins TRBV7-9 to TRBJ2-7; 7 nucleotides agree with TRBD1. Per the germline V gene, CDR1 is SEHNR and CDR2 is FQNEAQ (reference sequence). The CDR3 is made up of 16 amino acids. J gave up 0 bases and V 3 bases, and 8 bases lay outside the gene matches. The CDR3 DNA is TGTGCCAGCAGCTTTCCCAGGGGGTCCTTCTCCTACGAGCAGTACTTC. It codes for CASSFPRGSFSYEQYF.

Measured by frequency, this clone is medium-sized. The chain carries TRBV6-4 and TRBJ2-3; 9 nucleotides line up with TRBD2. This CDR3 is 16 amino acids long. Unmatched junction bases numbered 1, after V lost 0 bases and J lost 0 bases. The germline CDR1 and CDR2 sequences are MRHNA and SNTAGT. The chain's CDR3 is CASSDSAGGSTDTQYF. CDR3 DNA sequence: TGTGCCAGCAGTGACTCAGCGGGGGGAAGCACAGATACGCAGTATTTT.

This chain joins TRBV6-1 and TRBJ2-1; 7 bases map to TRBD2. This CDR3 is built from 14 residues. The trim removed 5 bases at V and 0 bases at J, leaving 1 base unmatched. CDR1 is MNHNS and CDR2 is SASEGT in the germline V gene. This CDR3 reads CASSLAASYNEQFF. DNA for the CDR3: TGTGCCAGCAGTCTAGCGGCCTCCTACAATGAGCAGTTCTTC.

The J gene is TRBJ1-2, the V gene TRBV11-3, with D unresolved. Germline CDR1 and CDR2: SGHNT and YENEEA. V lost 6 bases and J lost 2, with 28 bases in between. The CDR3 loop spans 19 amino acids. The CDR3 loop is CASSFPPTERESLNYGYTF. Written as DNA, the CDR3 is TGTGCCAGCAGTTTTCCCCCCACCGAGCGTGAGAGCCTAAACTATGGCTACACCTTC.

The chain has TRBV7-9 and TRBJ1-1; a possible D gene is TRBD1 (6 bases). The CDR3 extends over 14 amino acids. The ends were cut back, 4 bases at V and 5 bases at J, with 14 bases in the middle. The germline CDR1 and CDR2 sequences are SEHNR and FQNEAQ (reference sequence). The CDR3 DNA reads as TGTGCCAGCAGCTCCCCAGGGGTGGGAACTGAAGCTTTCTTT. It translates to CASSSPGVGTEAFF.

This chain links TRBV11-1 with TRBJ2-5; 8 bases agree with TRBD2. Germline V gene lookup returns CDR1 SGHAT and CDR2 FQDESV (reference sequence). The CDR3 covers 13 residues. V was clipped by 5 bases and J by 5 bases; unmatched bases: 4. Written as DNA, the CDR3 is TGTGCCAGCAGCCGTTCGGGGGGGGAGACCCAGTACTTC. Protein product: CASSRSGGETQYF.

The CDR3 here is CASSSRDRGNTEAFF. CDR3 DNA: TGTGCCAGCAGCTCCCGGGACAGGGGTAACACTGAAGCTTTCTTT. The genes are TRBV13 and TRBJ1-1, with 10 nucleotides matching TRBD1. The CDR3 has 15 amino acids. J lost 2 bases, V lost 4 bases, and 4 bases had no gene match. Germline V gene lookup returns CDR1 PRHDT and CDR2 FYEKMQ (reference sequence).

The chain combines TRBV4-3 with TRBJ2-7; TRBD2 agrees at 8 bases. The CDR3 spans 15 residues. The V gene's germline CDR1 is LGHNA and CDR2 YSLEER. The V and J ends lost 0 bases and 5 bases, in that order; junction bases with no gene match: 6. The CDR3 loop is CASSQDRLAGHEQYF. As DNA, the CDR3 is TGCGCCAGCAGCCAAGATCGGTTAGCGGGACACGAGCAGTACTTC.

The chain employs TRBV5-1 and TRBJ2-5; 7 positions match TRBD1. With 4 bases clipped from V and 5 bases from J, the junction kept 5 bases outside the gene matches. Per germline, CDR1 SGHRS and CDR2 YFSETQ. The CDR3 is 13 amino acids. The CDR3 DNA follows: TGCGCCAGCAGCGGAACAGGGGCTGAGACCCAGTACTTC. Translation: CASSGTGAETQYF.

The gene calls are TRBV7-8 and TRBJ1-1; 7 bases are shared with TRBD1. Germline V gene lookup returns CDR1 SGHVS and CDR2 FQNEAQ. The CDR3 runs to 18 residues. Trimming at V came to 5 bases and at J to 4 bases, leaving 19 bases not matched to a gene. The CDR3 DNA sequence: TGTGCCAGCAGCCCCTCTAGACAGGGTTTCGGGGAGCGCACTGAAGCTTTCTTT. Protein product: CASSPSRQGFGERTEAFF.